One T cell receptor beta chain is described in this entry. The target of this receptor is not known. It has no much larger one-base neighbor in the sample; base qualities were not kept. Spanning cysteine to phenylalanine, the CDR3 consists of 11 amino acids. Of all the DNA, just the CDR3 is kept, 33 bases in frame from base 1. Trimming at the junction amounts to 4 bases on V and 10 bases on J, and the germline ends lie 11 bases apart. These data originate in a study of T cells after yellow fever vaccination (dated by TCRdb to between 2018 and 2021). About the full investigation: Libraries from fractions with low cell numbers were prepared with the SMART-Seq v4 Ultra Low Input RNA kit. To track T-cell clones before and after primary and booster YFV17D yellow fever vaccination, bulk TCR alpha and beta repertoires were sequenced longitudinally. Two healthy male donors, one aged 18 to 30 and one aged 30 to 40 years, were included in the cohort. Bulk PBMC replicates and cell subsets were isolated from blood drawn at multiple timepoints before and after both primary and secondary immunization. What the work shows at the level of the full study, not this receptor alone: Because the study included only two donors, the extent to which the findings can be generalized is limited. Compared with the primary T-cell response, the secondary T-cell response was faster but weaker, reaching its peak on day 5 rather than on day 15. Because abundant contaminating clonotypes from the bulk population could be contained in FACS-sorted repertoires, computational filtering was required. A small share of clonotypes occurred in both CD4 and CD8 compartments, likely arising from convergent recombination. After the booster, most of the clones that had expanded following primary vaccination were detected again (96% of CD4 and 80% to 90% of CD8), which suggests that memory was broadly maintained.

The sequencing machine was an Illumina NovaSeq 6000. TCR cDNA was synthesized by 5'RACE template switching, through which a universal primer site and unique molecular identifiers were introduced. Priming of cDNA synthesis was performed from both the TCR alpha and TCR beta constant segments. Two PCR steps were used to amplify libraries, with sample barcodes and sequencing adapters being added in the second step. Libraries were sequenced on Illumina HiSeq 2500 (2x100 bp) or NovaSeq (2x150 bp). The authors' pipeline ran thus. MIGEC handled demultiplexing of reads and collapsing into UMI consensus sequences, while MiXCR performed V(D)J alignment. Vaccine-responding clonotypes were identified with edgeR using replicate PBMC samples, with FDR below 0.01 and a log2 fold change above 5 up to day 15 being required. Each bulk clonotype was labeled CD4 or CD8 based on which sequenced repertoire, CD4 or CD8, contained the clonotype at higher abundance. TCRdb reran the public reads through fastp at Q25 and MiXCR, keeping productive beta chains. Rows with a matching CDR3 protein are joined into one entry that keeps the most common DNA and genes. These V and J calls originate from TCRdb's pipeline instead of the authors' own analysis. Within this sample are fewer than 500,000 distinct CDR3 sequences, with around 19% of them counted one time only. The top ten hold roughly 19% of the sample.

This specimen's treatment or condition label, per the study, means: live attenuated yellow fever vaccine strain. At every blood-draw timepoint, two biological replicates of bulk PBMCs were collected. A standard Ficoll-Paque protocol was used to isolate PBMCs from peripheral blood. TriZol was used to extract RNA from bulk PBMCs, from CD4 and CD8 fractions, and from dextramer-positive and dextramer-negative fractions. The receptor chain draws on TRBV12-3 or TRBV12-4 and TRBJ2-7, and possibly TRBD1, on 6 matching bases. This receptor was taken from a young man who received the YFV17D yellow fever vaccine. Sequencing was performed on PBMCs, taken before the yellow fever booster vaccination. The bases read TGTGCCAGCAGTTCGGAGGACAGTCAGTACTTC. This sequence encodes CASSSEDSQYF.